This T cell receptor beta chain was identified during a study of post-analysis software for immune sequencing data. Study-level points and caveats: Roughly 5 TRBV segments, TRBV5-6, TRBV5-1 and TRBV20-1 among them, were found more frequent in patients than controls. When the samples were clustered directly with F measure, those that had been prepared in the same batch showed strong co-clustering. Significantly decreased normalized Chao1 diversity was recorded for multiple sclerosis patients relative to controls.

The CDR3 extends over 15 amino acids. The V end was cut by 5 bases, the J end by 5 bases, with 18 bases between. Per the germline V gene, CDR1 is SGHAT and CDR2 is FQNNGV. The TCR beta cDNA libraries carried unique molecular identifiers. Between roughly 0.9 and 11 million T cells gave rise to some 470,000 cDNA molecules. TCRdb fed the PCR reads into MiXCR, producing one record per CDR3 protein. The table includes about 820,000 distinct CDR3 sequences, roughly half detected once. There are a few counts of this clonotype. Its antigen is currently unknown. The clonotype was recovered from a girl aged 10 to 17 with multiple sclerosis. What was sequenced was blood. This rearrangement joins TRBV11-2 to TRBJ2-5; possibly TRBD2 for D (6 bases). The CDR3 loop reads CASSPRFREYETQYF. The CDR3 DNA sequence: TGTGCCAGCAGCCCCCGATTTCGGGAGTATGAGACCCAGTACTTC.